This paragraph reports one T cell receptor (beta chain). This clonotype was seen ten or more times. Its antigen target is currently unknown. No much larger clonotype is one base removed from it; base qualities were not supplied. The sample originates from a study of T cells in Graves' hyperthyroidism and ophthalmopathy (dated 2019 in TCRdb). General notes on the study: Peripheral blood was sampled at the time of initial diagnosis, prior to any treatment. According to the paper, TCR Vbeta CDR3 sequencing was carried out on 120 to 150 peripheral blood samples, which came from more than 40 ophthalmopathy, around 75 hyperthyroidism and roughly 17 progressor patients. The 100 or so discovery patients were randomly split 7:3 into training and test sets. Whether ophthalmopathy could be predicted prospectively was tested in an independent validation cohort made up of approximately 19 hyperthyroidism patients plus 17 patients who later progressed to ophthalmopathy. In more than 5 Graves' hyperthyroidism patients, the study also compared T-cell repertoires from thyroid tissue with T-cell repertoires from blood. After sampling, hyperthyroidism patients received methimazole starting at 30 mg daily, and ophthalmopathy patients received high-dose intravenous methylprednisolone. A discovery cohort of roughly 100 patients, fewer than 50 with Graves' ophthalmopathy and 55 to 65 with stable Graves' hyperthyroidism, was used to find distinguishing TCR V-J signatures.

Cut back by 5 bases and 1 base, the V and J ends lie 8 bases apart. Counted from cysteine to phenylalanine, this CDR3 has 13 amino acids. Only the CDR3 region is kept as DNA, spanning 39 bases read in frame from base 1. For CDR1 and CDR2, the germline V gene (reference sequence) lists MNHEY and SMNVEV. The TCR beta CDR3 regions were amplified from the RNA transcripts. For the first round of RT-PCR on the TCR CDR3, the HTBI primer set was used together with the Qiagen OneStep RT-PCR kit. The libraries were constructed in a second round of multiplex PCR and then size-selected and purified. Paired-end sequencing of the libraries was performed with 100 bp reads on an Illumina HiSeq2000. Processing in the source paper ran as follows. SOAPnuke was used to process the raw data, removing reads that contained adapters or uncalled bases, had a mean Phred below 15, or lacked an exact match to the constant primer or identifier. COPE v1.2.5 was used to merge high-quality paired reads, and clonotypes were defined as unique nucleotide sequences. Clonotypes were aligned to IMGT TRBV, TRBD and TRBJ reference segments using MiTCR v1.1. The analysis was restricted to V-J combinations with a frequency above 0.0001, which together covered 99.2% of the repertoires. The TCS score was defined as F50 (clonal expansion) divided by E x V (chaos), with BLOSUM62-based TCRdist calculated between CDR3 peptides within each V-J. Welch's t-statistics and random forest reduced 500 to 550 V-J features to 13, which were used in a naive Bayes classifier (R e1071). In-frame beta chains were kept once TCRdb had trimmed the public reads at Q25 with fastp and called clones with MiXCR. Each CDR3 protein gets just one entry, which takes the most common genes and DNA from the rows behind it. TCRdb, rather than the study authors, made the V and J calls. Here the sample has around 300,000 distinct CDR3 sequences; approximately 14% occur a single time. Around 31% of the sample comes from the top ten.

The paper as a whole reports these results and caveats: Most expanded thyroid clonotypes (frequency above 0.001) were also found in blood, which suggests that blood repertoires may mirror thyroid immune responses. During validation, the model predicted progression to ophthalmopathy a median of around 6 months ahead of onset, with more than 55% sensitivity and almost 75% specificity. A model built on a 13 V-J signature distinguished ophthalmopathy from stable hyperthyroidism, reaching around 90% sensitivity and under 84% specificity in cross-validation and 80%/75% in testing. No statistical method was used to fix the sample size in advance, and group allocation was not hidden from the investigators.

Hyperthyroidism patients were aged 18 to 65 years and newly diagnosed, with disease duration of less than 2 months. Exclusion was applied to patients with uncontrolled infections, other autoimmune diseases, pregnancy or lactation. Diagnoses were established on the basis of clinical symptoms, serum thyroxine and TRAb, thyroid ultrasound, and orbital computed tomography. Blood from progressor patients was drawn when they were first diagnosed with hyperthyroidism, before any ophthalmopathy symptoms appeared. Ficoll-Paque density gradient centrifugation was used to isolate PBMCs from about 10 ml of fresh peripheral blood. Progressor patients were initially diagnosed with Graves' hyperthyroidism and developed ophthalmopathy during follow-up. Trizol reagent was used to extract total RNA, and RNA quality was then checked on an Agilent 2100 Bioanalyzer.

The source is a woman aged 45-60 years with Graves' hyperthyroidism that later progressed to Graves' ophthalmopathy. The chain links TRBV27 with TRBJ2-5; a tentative D call is TRBD2 (5 bases match). The sample consisted of blood. The CDR3 region has the sequence CASSLLVQETQYF. The nucleotide sequence is given as TGTGCCAGCAGTCTACTAGTCCAAGAGACCCAGTACTTC.